The 9 T cell receptor beta chains below were found in one sample sequenced in a study of blood T cell repertoires in COVID-19. Measured with immunoSEQ multiplex PCR; TCRdb has only the in-frame clones, and not every one. The sample consists of over 200,000 clones, roughly nine tenths of them appearing once. The sample consisted of peripheral blood. The receptors derive from a man between 40 and 49 years old with acute or convalescent COVID-19.

This chain links TRBV4-2 with TRBJ2-2; possible D gene TRBD1, 6 bases. Germline lookup yields CDR1 LGHNA and CDR2 YNFKEQ. This CDR3 region has 18 residues. V lost 1 base and J lost 1, with 16 bases in between. CDR3 region: CASSQVLPRDKNTGELFF. In DNA, the CDR3 is TGTGCCAGCAGCCAAGTACTACCCCGGGACAAGAACACCGGGGAGCTGTTTTTT.

The genes are TRBV4-1 and TRBJ2-3; 7 bases map to TRBD2. CDR1 and CDR2 from the germline V gene are MGHRA and YSYEKL. This CDR3 comprises 16 residues. After removal of 4 bases from V and 3 bases from J, the junction contained 10 bases not matched to a gene. In DNA, the CDR3 is TGCGCCAGCAGCCGGGCCGTCGGGGGAGGGACAGATACGCAGTATTTT. It yields the protein CASSRAVGGGTDTQYF.

The chain joins TRBV5-1 to TRBJ2-3; 8 nucleotides align to TRBD1. V was clipped by 2 bases and J by 5 bases; unmatched bases: 10. The CDR3 is 16 amino acids. CDR1 is SGHRS, CDR2 YFSETQ, per germline. Here the CDR3 DNA reads TGCGCCAGCAGCTTCTTACAGGGGGTAAGAGGAGATACGCAGTATTTT. Protein sequence: CASSFLQGVRGDTQYF.

The chain has TRBV7-9 and TRBJ2-6; no firm D call. Trimming shortened V by 0 bases and J by 0 bases, and 3 bases separated the two germline ends. The length of the CDR3 is 15 residues. Germline V gene data show CDR1 as SEHNR and CDR2 as FQNEAQ (reference sequence). The CDR3 reads CASSLAYSGANVLTF. DNA of the CDR3: TGTGCCAGCAGCTTAGCTTACTCTGGGGCCAACGTCCTGACTTTC.

J is TRBJ1-1 and V is TRBV6-6; unclear D gene. CDR1 is MNHNY and CDR2 is SVGAGI in the germline V gene (reference sequence). The V and J ends lost 0 bases and 8 bases respectively, with 13 bases between them. The CDR3 sequence is 14 residues long. CDR3 protein: CASSYSVLSTEAFF. The CDR3 DNA follows: TGTGCCAGCAGTTACTCGGTTCTTTCTACGGAAGCTTTCTTT.

This clone has more than one count but fewer than ten. The rearrangement uses TRBV25-1 and TRBJ1-2, with D possibly matching TRBD1 (5 bases). Germline V CDR1 and CDR2: MGHDK, SYGVNS. Between the trimmed V and J ends, which lost 2 bases and 1 base, there was a span of 11 bases. CDR3 length: 15 amino acids. For the CDR3, the DNA is TGTGCCAGCAGTGAAGGAGGGGTCCTTAACTATGGCTACACCTTC. Translation: CASSEGGVLNYGYTF.

The chain recombines TRBV11-1 with TRBJ2-5; D possibly corresponds to TRBD2 (6 bases). V lost 2 bases, J lost 5 bases, and 9 bases lay in between. CDR3 size: 13 residues. In germline, CDR1 is SGHAT, CDR2 FQDESV (reference sequence). CDR3 loop: CASSLMTRETQYF. Written as DNA, the CDR3 is TGTGCCAGCAGCTTAATGACTAGGGAGACCCAGTACTTC.

This clone was counted a single time. The V gene is TRBV7-2, the J gene TRBJ2-1; 9 bases agree with TRBD2. This CDR3 has 15 amino acids. The junction had 5 bases not matched to a gene; V was cut back by 5 bases and J by 3 bases. CDR1 is SGHTA, CDR2 FQGNSA, per germline. The CDR3 region is CASSPELAGYNEQFF. The CDR3 region has the DNA TGTGCCAGCAGCCCGGAACTAGCGGGCTACAATGAGCAGTTCTTC. Variable domain in full (rest from reference TRBV7-2 and TRBJ2-1): GAGVSQSPSNKVTEKGKDVELRCDPISGHTALYWYRQSLGQGLEFLIYFQGNSAPDKSGLPSDRFSAERTGGSVSTLTIQRTQQEDSAVYLCASSPELAGYNEQFFGPGTRLTVL.

The rearrangement links TRBV6-5 to TRBJ1-6; 9 nucleotides agree with TRBD1. The CDR3 runs 16 residues. The germline V gene encodes CDR1 MNHEY and CDR2 SVGAGI. The ends lost 0 bases at V and 9 bases at J; junction bases unmatched: 6. The CDR3 loop reads CASSYSRDRVGSPLHF. Here the CDR3 DNA reads TGTGCCAGCAGTTACTCCCGGGACAGGGTCGGTTCACCCCTCCACTTT.